This entry concerns a single T cell receptor (beta chain). Profiled with immunoSEQ multiplex PCR; TCRdb holds only in-frame clones, not every one. Found here are about 2.5 million clones, about 90% of them singletons; the top ten hold around 0.4%. The data derive from a study of shared clonotypes between healthy human individuals. J lost 6 bases, V lost 4 bases, and 4 bases had no gene match. Germline assignment: CDR1 LGHNA and CDR2 YNFKEQ. The CDR3 runs to 15 residues. The chain is built from TRBV4-2 and TRBJ2-1, with 12 nucleotides matching TRBD2. The origin of this receptor is a man younger than 35 in good health. Some clones in this sample may be carry-over from other donors' samples. Source material: naive CD4+ T cells from PBMCs. Subset here: CD45RA+ positively selected. CDR3 residues: CASSLGLAGLNEQFF. Here the CDR3 DNA reads TGTGCCAGCAGCCTTGGACTAGCGGGACTCAATGAGCAGTTCTTC.